Listed below are T cell receptor beta chains from one sample, sequenced in a study of T cell responses to AZD1222 COVID-19 vaccine. Repertoires were generated with immunoSEQ multiplex PCR, while TCRdb's copy carries only in-frame clones and drops some. The data show some 200,000 clones, with approximately 94% seen just once and approximately 1% held by the top ten. The sample in question was peripheral blood, obtained on day 0 of MenACWY control vaccination. The receptors come from an adult in good health. Each CDR3 is given with its conserved first and last residue. D genes are given only for firm matches. Clone size, where shown, is once, few, many, or a class for clones that have expanded.

>NA|once|TRBJ2-2|TRBV6-6
TGTGCCAGCAAACCCCGCCGGGACTCGAACACCGGGGAGCTGTTTTTT
CASKPRRDSNTGELFF
>NA|NA|TRBJ2-5|TRBV6-2/TRBV6-3
TGTGCCAGCAGTTACTTTCCCGGGGGCGGGGATCGAGAGACCCAGTACTTC
CASSYFPGGGDRETQYF
>NA|NA|TRBJ1-2|TRBV10-3
TGTGCCATCAGTGAGTCCCCAGGGGCTAACTATGGCTACACCTTC
CAISESPGANYGYTF
>NA|NA|TRBJ1-2|TRBV5-1
TGCGCCAGCAGCATCTCGAGGGGGGCTTCTGGCTACACCTTC
CASSISRGASGYTF
>TRBD1|NA|TRBJ1-4|TRBV3-1/TRBV3-2
TGTGCCAGCAGCCAACGTACCGGGACAGGGGCGGCTAATGAAAAACTGTTTTTT
CASSQRTGTGAANEKLFF
>NA|NA|TRBJ1-3|TRBV7-8
TGTGCCAGCCGGGCCAGGGCAAACTCTGGAAACACCATATATTTT
CASRARANSGNTIYF
>TRBD1|NA|TRBJ1-5|TRBV5-1
TGCGCCAGCAGCTTGACAGGGGGCAATCAGCCCCAGCATTTT
CASSLTGGNQPQHF
>NA|NA|TRBJ1-2|TRBV3-1/TRBV3-2
TGTGCCAGCAGCCGGGGGGAGGTTTACACCTTC
CASSRGEVYTF
>TRBD1|NA|TRBJ2-7|TRBV18
TGTGCCAGCTCACGAGGGACAGGGCTCTCCTACGAGCAGTACTTC
CASSRGTGLSYEQYF
>NA|NA|TRBJ1-2|TRBV12-3/TRBV12-4
TGTGCCAGCAGCGGGCGAGACTATGGCTACACCTTC
CASSGRDYGYTF
>TRBD1|NA|TRBJ1-1|TRBV7-2
TGTGCCAGCAGCTTAACCCCTACAACAGGGGGCACTGAAGCTTTCTTT
CASSLTPTTGGTEAFF
>NA|NA|TRBJ2-1|TRBV7-8
TGTGCCAGCAGCCTAGACCCTTATAGAACCTACAATGAGCAGTTCTTC
CASSLDPYRTYNEQFF
>NA|NA|TRBJ2-5|TRBV7-2
TGTGCCAGCAGCCCTAGCATAGGACTCTGGGAGACCCAGTACTTC
CASSPSIGLWETQYF
>TRBD1|NA|TRBJ1-1|TRBV27
TGTGCCAGCAGGCTCGACAGGGGGCCGGGCACTGAAGCTTTCTTT
CASRLDRGPGTEAFF
>TRBD1|NA|TRBJ1-6|TRBV7-2
TGTGCCAGCAGCTCAGCAGGGACAGGGGTGAGTTCACCCCTCCACTTT
CASSSAGTGVSSPLHF
>TRBD1|NA|TRBJ1-4|TRBV3-1/TRBV3-2
TGTGCCAGCAGCCCGGCCGGGACAGGTTCTAATGAAAAACTGTTTTTT
CASSPAGTGSNEKLFF
>NA|NA|TRBJ1-2|TRBV19
TGTGCCAGTACCCTATCGGGCAGAACTAACTATGGCTACACCTTC
CASTLSGRTNYGYTF
>NA|NA|TRBJ2-6|TRBV7-3
TGTGCCAGCAGCTACTTGCCCGGGGACGATCTCCTGACTTTC
CASSYLPGDDLLTF
>NA|few|TRBJ2-7|TRBV24-1
TGTGCCACCAGTGATTCTTCGGGGGGACAGGACTCCTACGAGCAGTACTTC
CATSDSSGGQDSYEQYF
>TRBD2|NA|TRBJ2-2|TRBV15
TGTGCCACCAGCTGGGAGCGGGGGGGCCAGGGCGGGGAGCTGTTTTTT
CATSWERGGQGGELFF
>NA|once|TRBJ2-7|TRBV15
TGTGCCACCAGCCCTCGTGGAGGGGACTACGAGCAGTACTTC
CATSPRGGDYEQYF
>NA|NA|TRBJ1-6|TRBV6-5
TGTGCCAGCAGCTCCTTCGGACAGATTAATTCACCCCTCCACTTT
CASSSFGQINSPLHF
>NA|NA|TRBJ2-3|TRBV18
TGTGCCAGCTCACCCCAACCCGCAAGGGTGGGGGATACGCAGTATTTT
CASSPQPARVGDTQYF
>NA|NA|TRBJ2-3|TRBV4-2
TGTGCCAGCAGCCAAGATTTCATAGGAGGGGGCAACCTCCCGGATACGCAGTATTTT
CASSQDFIGGGNLPDTQYF
>NA|NA|TRBJ2-7|TRBV6-6
TGTGCCAGCAGTTACCGACTAGGCGAGCAGTACTTC
CASSYRLGEQYF
>NA|once|TRBJ1-3|TRBV7-9
TGTGCCAGCAGCTTGGGCAGGAGCGGAAACACCATATATTTT
CASSLGRSGNTIYF
>NA|NA|TRBJ2-2|TRBV15
TGTGCCACCAGCAGAGAGCACGGGATTATGAGGGAGCTGTTTTTT
CATSREHGIMRELFF
>NA|NA|TRBJ1-3|TRBV18
TGTGCCAGCTCATTCGGGGGCGGTGGAGATGGAAACACCATATATTTT
CASSFGGGGDGNTIYF
>NA|NA|TRBJ1-2|TRBV30
TGTGCCTGGAGCGCCGGGGTTAACTATGGCTACACCTTC
CAWSAGVNYGYTF
>NA|NA|TRBJ1-5|TRBV19
TGTGCCAGTAGTATATCGGAGTATAGCAATCAGCCCCAGCATTTT
CASSISEYSNQPQHF
>NA|NA|TRBJ1-6|TRBV25-1
TGTGCCAGCAGTCTCAGGGGCGTACTCCCGGGTTCACCCCTCCACTTT
CASSLRGVLPGSPLHF